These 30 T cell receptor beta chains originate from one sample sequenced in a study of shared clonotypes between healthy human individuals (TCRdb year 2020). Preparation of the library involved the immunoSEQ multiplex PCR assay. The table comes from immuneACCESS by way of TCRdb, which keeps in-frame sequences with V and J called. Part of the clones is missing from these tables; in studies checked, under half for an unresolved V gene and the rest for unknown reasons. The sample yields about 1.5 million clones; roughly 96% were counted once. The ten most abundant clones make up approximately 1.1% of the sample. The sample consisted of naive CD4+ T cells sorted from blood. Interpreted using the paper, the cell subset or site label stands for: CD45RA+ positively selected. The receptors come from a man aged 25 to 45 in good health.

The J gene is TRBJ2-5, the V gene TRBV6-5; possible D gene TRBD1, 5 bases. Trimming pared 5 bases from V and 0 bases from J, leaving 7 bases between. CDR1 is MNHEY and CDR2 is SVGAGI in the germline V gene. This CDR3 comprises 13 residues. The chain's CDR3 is CASSRQHQETQYF. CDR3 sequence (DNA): TGTGCCAGCAGTAGACAGCACCAAGAGACCCAGTACTTC.

The CDR3 spells CASSSDQRGNGYTF. The CDR3, as DNA: TGTGCCAGCAGTTCCGACCAACGGGGAAATGGCTACACCTTC. This chain joins TRBV27 and TRBJ1-2; D ambiguous. Germline V CDR1 and CDR2: MNHEY, SMNVEV (reference sequence). CDR3 length equals 14 residues. Deletions cut 4 bases from V and 6 bases from J, with 15 bases between.

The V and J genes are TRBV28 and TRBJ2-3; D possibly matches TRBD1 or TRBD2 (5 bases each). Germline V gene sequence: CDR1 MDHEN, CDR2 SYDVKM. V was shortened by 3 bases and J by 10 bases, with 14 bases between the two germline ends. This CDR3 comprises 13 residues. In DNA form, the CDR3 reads TGTGCCAGCAGTTTCTCCGGGACGAAGGCGCAGTATTTT. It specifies CASSFSGTKAQYF.

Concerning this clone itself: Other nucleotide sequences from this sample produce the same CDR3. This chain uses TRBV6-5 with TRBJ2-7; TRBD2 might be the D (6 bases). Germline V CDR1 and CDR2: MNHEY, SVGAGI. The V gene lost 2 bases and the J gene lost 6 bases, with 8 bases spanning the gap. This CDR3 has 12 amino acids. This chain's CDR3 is CASSYVGGEQYF. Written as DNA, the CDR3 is TGTGCCAGCAGTTACGTGGGAGGCGAGCAGTACTTC.

The CDR3 DNA reads TGTGCCAGCATTCCTGGACAGGGGGAGTTCTACGAGCAGTACTTC. Translating gives CASIPGQGEFYEQYF. V and J are TRBV6-5 and TRBJ2-7, with 10 bases identical to TRBD1. Looked up from germline, CDR1 is MNHEY and CDR2 is SVGAGI. The CDR3 loop spans 15 amino acids. The V gene end was trimmed by 7 bases and the J gene end by 3 bases; junction bases not matched to a gene: 9.

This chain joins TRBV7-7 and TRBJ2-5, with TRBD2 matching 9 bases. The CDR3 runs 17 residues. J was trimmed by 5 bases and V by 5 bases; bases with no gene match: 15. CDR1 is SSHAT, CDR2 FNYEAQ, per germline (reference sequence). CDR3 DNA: TGTGCCAGCAGCACCGATTTAGCGGGAGCCGGGGGGGAGACCCAGTACTTC. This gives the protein CASSTDLAGAGGETQYF.

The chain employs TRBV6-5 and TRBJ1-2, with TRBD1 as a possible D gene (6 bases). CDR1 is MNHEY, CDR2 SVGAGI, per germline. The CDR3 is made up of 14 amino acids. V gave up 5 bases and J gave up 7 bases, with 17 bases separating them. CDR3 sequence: CASSPGVALSGYTF. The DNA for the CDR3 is TGTGCCAGCAGTCCAGGGGTGGCCTTGAGTGGCTACACCTTC.

The CDR3 loop reads CASSPRMDTYEQYF. CDR3 DNA sequence: TGTGCCAGCAGCCCCCGGATGGACACCTACGAGCAGTACTTC. The chain joins TRBV27 to TRBJ2-7; tentative D call: TRBD1 (5 bases). Trimming removed 6 bases from V and 2 bases from J, with 14 bases in between. CDR3 size: 14 residues. CDR1 is MNHEY, CDR2 SMNVEV, per germline (reference sequence).

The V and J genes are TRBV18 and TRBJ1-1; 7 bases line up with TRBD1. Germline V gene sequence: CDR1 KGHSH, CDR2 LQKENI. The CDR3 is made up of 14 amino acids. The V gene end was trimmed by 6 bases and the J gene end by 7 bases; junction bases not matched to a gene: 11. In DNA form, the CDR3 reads TGTGCCAGCTCCACCGAACTCCGGGACAGTGAAGCTTTCTTT. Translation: CASSTELRDSEAFF.

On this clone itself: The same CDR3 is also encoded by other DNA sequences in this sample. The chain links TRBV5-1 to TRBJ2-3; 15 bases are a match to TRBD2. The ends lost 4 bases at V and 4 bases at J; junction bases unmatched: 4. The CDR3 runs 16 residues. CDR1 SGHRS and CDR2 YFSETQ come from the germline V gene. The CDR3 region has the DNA TGCGCCAGCAGCCCGGGACTAGCGGGAGGTTCAGATACGCAGTATTTT. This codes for CASSPGLAGGSDTQYF. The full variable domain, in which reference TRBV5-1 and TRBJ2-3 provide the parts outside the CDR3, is KAGVTQTPRYLIKTRGQQVTLSCSPISGHRSVSWYQQTPGQGLQFLFEYFSETQRNKGNFPGRFSGRQFSNSRSEMNVSTLELGDSALYLCASSPGLAGGSDTQYFGPGTRLTVL.

This CDR3 is CASNNPWDRVHEQYF. The CDR3 nucleotides read TGTGCCAGCAACAACCCCTGGGACAGGGTCCACGAGCAGTACTTC. V usage is TRBV5-7 and J usage is TRBJ2-7; 9 bases match TRBD1. TRBV5-7 carries the ORF label, with uncertain function. The CDR3 has 15 amino acids. The V segment lost 6 bases and the J segment 5 bases; nucleotides outside the gene matches: 12.

The CDR3 region has the DNA TGCAGTGCTGCGGACAGGGATGGCTACACCTTC. It specifies CSAADRDGYTF. The rearrangement links TRBV20-1 to TRBJ1-2; the match to TRBD1 covers 8 bases. CDR3 length: 11 amino acids. Germline CDR1 reads DFQATT; CDR2 reads SNEGSKA (reference sequence). V lost 5 bases to trimming and J lost 6 bases; unmatched junction nucleotides: 2.

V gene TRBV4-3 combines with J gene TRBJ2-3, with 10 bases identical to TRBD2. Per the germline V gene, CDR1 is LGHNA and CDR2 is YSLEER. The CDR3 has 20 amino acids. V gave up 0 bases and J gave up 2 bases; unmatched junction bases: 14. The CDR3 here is CASSQDRGAGGFSYTDTQYF. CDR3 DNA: TGCGCCAGCAGCCAAGATAGGGGAGCGGGAGGGTTTTCCTACACAGATACGCAGTATTTT.

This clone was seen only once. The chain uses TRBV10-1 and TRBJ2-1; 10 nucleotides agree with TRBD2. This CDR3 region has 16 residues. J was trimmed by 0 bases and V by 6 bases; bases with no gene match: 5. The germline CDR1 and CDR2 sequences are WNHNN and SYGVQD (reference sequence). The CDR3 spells CASSLSSGSSYNEQFF. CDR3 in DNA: TGCGCCAGCAGCCTATCTAGCGGGAGCTCCTACAATGAGCAGTTCTTC.

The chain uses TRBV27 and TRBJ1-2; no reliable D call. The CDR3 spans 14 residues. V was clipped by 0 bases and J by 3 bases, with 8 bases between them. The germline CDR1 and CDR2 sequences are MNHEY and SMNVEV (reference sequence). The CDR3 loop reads CASSLSGRDYGYTF. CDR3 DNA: TGTGCCAGCAGTTTATCGGGGAGAGACTATGGCTACACCTTC.

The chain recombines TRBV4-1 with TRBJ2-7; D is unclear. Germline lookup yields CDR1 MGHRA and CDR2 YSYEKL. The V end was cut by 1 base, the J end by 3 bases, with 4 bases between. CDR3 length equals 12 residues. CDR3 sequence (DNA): TGCGCCAGCAGCCAAGTTAGCTACGAGCAGTACTTC. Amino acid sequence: CASSQVSYEQYF.

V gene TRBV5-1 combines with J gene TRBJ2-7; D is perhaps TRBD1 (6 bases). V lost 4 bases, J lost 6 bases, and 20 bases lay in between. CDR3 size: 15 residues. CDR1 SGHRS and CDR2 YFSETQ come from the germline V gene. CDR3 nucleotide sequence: TGCGCCAGCAGCCGATTGGGGGCTTCGCCGGGCGAGCAGTACTTC. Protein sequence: CASSRLGASPGEQYF. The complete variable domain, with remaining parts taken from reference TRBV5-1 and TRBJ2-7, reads KAGVTQTPRYLIKTRGQQVTLSCSPISGHRSVSWYQQTPGQGLQFLFEYFSETQRNKGNFPGRFSGRQFSNSRSEMNVSTLELGDSALYLCASSRLGASPGEQYFGPGTRLTVT.

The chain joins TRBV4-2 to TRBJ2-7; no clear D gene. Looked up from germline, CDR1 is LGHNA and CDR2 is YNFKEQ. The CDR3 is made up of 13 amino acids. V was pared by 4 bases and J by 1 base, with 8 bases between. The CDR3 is CASSPDGSYEQYF. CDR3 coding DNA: TGTGCCAGCAGCCCGGACGGATCCTACGAGCAGTACTTC.

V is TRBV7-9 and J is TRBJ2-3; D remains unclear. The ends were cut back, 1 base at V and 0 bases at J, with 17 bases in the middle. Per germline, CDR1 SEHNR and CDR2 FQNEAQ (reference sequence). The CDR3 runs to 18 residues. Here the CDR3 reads CASSLGSSTLTSTDTQYF. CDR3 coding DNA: TGTGCCAGCAGCTTAGGTTCCTCAACATTAACTAGCACAGATACGCAGTATTTT.

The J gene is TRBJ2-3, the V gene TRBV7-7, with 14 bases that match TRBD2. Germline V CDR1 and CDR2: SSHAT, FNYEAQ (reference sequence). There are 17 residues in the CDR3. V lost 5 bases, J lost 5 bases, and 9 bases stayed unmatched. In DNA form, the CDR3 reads TGTGCCAGCAGCCCCGGGACTAGCGGGAGTTCGATAGATACGCAGTATTTT. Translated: CASSPGTSGSSIDTQYF.

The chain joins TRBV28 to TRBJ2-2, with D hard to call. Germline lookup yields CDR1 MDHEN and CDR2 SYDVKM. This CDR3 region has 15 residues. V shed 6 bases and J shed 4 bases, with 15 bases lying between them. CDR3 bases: TGTGCCAGCAGCACTCGCCCCAGATTCACCGGGGAGCTGTTTTTT. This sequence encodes CASSTRPRFTGELFF.

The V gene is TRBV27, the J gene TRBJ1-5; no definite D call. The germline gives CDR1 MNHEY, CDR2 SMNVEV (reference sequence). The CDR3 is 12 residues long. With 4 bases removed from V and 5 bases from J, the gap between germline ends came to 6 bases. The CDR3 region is CASSSWDQPQHF. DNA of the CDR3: TGTGCCAGCAGTTCGTGGGATCAGCCCCAGCATTTT.

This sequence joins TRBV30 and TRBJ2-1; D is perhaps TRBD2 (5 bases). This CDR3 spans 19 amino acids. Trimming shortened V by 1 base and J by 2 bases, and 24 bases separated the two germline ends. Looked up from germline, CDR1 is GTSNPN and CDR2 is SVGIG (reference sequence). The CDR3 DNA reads TGTGCCTGGAGTGGCGCTGTCGGGGTCACGGGATTCGCCTACAATGAGCAGTTCTTC. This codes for CAWSGAVGVTGFAYNEQFF.

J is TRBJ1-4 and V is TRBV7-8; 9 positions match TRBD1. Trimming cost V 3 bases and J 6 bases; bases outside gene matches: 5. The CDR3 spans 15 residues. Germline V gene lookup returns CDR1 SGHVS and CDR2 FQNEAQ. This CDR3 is CASSFGDRGDEKLFF. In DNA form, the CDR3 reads TGTGCCAGCAGCTTTGGCGACAGGGGGGATGAAAAACTGTTTTTT.

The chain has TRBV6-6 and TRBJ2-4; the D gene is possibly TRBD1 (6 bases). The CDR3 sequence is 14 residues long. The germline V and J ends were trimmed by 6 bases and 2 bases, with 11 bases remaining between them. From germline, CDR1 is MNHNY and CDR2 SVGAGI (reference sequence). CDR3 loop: CASRRDRSKNIQYF. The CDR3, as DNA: TGTGCCAGCAGACGCGACAGGTCCAAAAACATTCAGTACTTC.

The CDR3 protein is CASSASGRGEQFF. CDR3 in DNA: TGTGCCAGCAGCGCGAGCGGGAGGGGGGAGCAGTTCTTC. The rearrangement uses TRBV9 and TRBJ2-1; 10 nucleotides match TRBD2. The germline gives CDR1 SGDLS, CDR2 YYNGEE. The CDR3 loop spans 13 amino acids. After removal of 3 bases from V and 10 bases from J, the junction contained 4 bases not matched to a gene.

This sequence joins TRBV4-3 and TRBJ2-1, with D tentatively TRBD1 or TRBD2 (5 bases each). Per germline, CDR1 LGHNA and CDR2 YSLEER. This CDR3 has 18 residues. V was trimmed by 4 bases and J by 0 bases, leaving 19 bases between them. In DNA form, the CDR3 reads TGCGCCAGCAGCCCCACTCCGGGGACCCTTAGCTCCTACAATGAGCAGTTCTTC. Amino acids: CASSPTPGTLSSYNEQFF.

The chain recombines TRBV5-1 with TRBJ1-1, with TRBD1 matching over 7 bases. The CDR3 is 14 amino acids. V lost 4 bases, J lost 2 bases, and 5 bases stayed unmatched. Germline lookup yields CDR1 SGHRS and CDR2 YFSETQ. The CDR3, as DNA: TGCGCCAGCAGCGAAAACAGGGGAAACACTGAAGCTTTCTTT. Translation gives CASSENRGNTEAFF.

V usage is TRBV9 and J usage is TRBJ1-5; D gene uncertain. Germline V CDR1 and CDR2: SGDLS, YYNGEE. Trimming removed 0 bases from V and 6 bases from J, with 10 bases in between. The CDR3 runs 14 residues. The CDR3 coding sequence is TGTGCCAGCAGCGTAGGTGTCTCTTCTCAGCCCCAGCATTTT. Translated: CASSVGVSSQPQHF. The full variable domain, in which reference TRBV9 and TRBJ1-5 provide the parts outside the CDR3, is DSGVTQTPKHLITATGQRVTLRCSPRSGDLSVYWYQQSLDQGLQFLIQYYNGEERAKGNILERFSAQQFPDLHSELNLSSLELGDSALYFCASSVGVSSQPQHFGDGTRLSIL.

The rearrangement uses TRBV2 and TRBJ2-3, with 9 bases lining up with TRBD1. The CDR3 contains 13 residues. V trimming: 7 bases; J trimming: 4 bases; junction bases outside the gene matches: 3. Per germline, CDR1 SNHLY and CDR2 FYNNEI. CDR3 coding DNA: TGTGCCAGCACTGGACAGGGGTCAGATACGCAGTATTTT. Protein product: CASTGQGSDTQYF.